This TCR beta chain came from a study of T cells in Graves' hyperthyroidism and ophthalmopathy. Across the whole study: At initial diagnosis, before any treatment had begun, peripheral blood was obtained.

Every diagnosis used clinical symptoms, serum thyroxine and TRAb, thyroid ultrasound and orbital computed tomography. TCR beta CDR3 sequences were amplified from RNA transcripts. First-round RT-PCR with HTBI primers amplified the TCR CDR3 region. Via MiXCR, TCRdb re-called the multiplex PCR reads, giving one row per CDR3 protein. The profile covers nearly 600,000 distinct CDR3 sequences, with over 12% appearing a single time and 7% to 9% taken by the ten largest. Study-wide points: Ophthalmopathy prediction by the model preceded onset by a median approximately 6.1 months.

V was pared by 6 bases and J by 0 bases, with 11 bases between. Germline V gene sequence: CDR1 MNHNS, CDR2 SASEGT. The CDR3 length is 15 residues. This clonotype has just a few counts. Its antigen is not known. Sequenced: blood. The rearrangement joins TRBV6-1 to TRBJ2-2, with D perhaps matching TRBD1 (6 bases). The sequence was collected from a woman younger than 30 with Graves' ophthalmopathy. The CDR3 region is CASSWDTTNTGELFF. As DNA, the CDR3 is TGTGCCAGCAGCTGGGACACGACGAACACCGGGGAGCTGTTTTTT.